The 20 T cell receptor beta chains listed next were all sequenced from one sample in a study of blood T cell repertoires in COVID-19. Produced via immunoSEQ multiplex PCR; TCRdb's table is partial and in-frame only. The sample shows more than 300,000 clones, 90% to 95% of them seen only once. Input material: PBMCs or T cells enriched from blood (not recorded which). The source is a woman in her twenties or thirties who had been exposed to COVID-19.

In DNA, the CDR3 is TGTGCCAGCAGCCTCTCTCGGACAGGGAGCACTGAAGCTTTCTTT. Protein product: CASSLSRTGSTEAFF. The chain uses TRBV4-2 and TRBJ1-1, with 8 bases lining up with TRBD1. CDR1 is LGHNA, CDR2 YNFKEQ, per germline. The CDR3 consists of 15 residues. J was trimmed by 4 bases and V by 4 bases; bases with no gene match: 8.

This clone was seen more than once but under ten times. The chain couples TRBV19 to TRBJ1-6, with unresolved D. Germline V lookup: CDR1 LNHDA, CDR2 SQIVND (reference sequence). V was clipped by 5 bases and J by 3 bases, with 11 bases between them. The CDR3 spans 15 residues. CDR3 DNA sequence: TGTGCCAGTAGTGGCGGGCAGGTCTATAATTCACCCCTCCACTTT. This sequence encodes CASSGGQVYNSPLHF.

This chain links TRBV5-1 with TRBJ2-7; D gene ambiguous. The V end lost 4 bases, the J end lost 1 base, and 9 bases lay between the germline ends. Germline CDR1 is SGHRS and CDR2 is YFSETQ. The CDR3 totals 13 residues. In DNA form, the CDR3 reads TGCGCCAGCAGCCCCCAGACTTCCTACGAGCAGTACTTC. Its translation: CASSPQTSYEQYF.

The chain has TRBV13 and TRBJ2-1, with 10 bases matching TRBD2. This CDR3 region has 15 residues. Germline V CDR1 and CDR2: PRHDT, FYEKMQ (reference sequence). V lost 5 bases to trimming and J lost 8 bases; unmatched junction nucleotides: 9. The CDR3 DNA reads TGTGCCAGCAGCGTCCCCGGGACTAGCGCCGATGAGCAGTTCTTC. This encodes CASSVPGTSADEQFF.

The CDR3 nucleotides are TGTGCCAGCAGTTCCCCGACTAGCGGGGGGGCAGATACGCAGTATTTT. As protein: CASSSPTSGGADTQYF. The chain couples TRBV28 to TRBJ2-3; 14 positions match TRBD2. J lost 4 bases, V lost 4 bases, and 4 bases had no gene match. Germline loops: CDR1 MDHEN, CDR2 SYDVKM. The CDR3 loop spans 16 amino acids.

The chain is built from TRBV20-1 and TRBJ1-2; 7 bases agree with TRBD1. With 3 bases clipped from V and 0 bases from J, the junction kept 4 bases outside the gene matches. This CDR3 has 14 residues. Germline CDR1 and CDR2: DFQATT and SNEGSKA (reference sequence). The CDR3 reads CSASNRGANYGYTF. CDR3 nucleotide sequence: TGCAGTGCTAGTAACAGGGGAGCTAACTATGGCTACACCTTC.

The chain recombines TRBV19 with TRBJ1-1; 7 nucleotides line up with TRBD1. Germline CDR1 reads LNHDA; CDR2 reads SQIVND (reference sequence). The CDR3 contains 13 residues. Losses at the gene ends were 9 bases for V and 0 bases for J; bases not matched to a gene: 4. The CDR3 sequence is CASKGTVNTEAFF. The CDR3, as DNA: TGTGCCAGCAAAGGGACAGTGAACACTGAAGCTTTCTTT.

The chain has TRBV5-4 and TRBJ2-7; TRBD1 matches at 12 bases. CDR3 size: 16 residues. The V and J ends lost 4 bases and 7 bases, in that order; junction bases with no gene match: 12. Looked up from germline, CDR1 is SGHNT and CDR2 is YYREEE (reference sequence). The DNA for the CDR3 is TGTGCCAGCAGCCATGATCCGGGACAGGGGGCAAGAGAGCAGTACTTC. Translation: CASSHDPGQGAREQYF.

This chain connects TRBV19 to TRBJ1-2; 7 nucleotides match TRBD1. The V segment lost 5 bases and the J segment 4 bases; nucleotides outside the gene matches: 7. CDR3 length: 14 amino acids. Germline V gene lookup returns CDR1 LNHDA and CDR2 SQIVND (reference sequence). Written as DNA, the CDR3 is TGTGCCAGTAGTCTCGCCGGGACAGCCTATGGCTACACCTTC. As protein: CASSLAGTAYGYTF.

V gene TRBV6-5 combines with J gene TRBJ1-1; no reliable D call. CDR3 size: 14 residues. Germline V gives CDR1 MNHEY, CDR2 SVGAGI. Trimming pared 6 bases from V and 1 base from J, leaving 12 bases between. The CDR3 region is CASRGLAGNTEAFF. CDR3 sequence (DNA): TGTGCCAGCAGGGGTCTTGCGGGGAACACTGAAGCTTTCTTT.

The V call is TRBV2, the J call TRBJ2-2; perhaps TRBD1 as D (5 bases). The germline V and J ends were trimmed by 4 bases and 7 bases, with 10 bases remaining between them. The germline V gene has CDR1 SNHLY and CDR2 FYNNEI. This CDR3 has 13 residues. The CDR3 region has the DNA TGTGCCAGCAGTGGAGACAGATTCGGGGAGCTGTTTTTT. Encoded protein: CASSGDRFGELFF. The variable domain in full, completed from reference TRBV2 and TRBJ2-2, reads EPEVTQTPSHQVTQMGQEVILRCVPISNHLYFYWYRQILGQKVEFLVSFYNNEISEKSEIFDDQFSVERPDGSNFTLKIRSTKLEDSAMYFCASSGDRFGELFFGEGSRLTVL.

V gene TRBV11-3 combines with J gene TRBJ2-7, with TRBD1 matching 8 bases. Germline V gene sequence: CDR1 SGHNT, CDR2 YENEEA. Trimming cost V 8 bases and J 6 bases; bases outside gene matches: 12. This CDR3 has 14 residues. CDR3 sequence: CASSPRAGGGEQYF. In nucleotides, the CDR3 is TGTGCCAGCTCCCCTCGGGCAGGGGGCGGCGAGCAGTACTTC.

This chain connects TRBV5-6 to TRBJ2-5; tentative D call: TRBD2 (5 bases). Deletions cut 0 bases from V and 3 bases from J, with 12 bases between. This CDR3 spans 15 amino acids. Germline CDR1 is SGHDT and CDR2 is YYEEEE. In DNA form, the CDR3 reads TGTGCCAGCAGCTTGGCACGGACTGGCAAAGAGACCCAGTACTTC. Translation: CASSLARTGKETQYF. The whole variable domain, remainder taken from reference TRBV5-6 and TRBJ2-5, is DAGVTQSPTHLIKTRGQQVTLRCSPKSGHDTVSWYQQALGQGPQFIFQYYEEEERQRGNFPDRFSGHQFPNYSSELNVNALLLGDSALYLCASSLARTGKETQYFGPGTRLLVL.

J is TRBJ1-2 and V is TRBV25-1, with 9 bases that match TRBD1. CDR3 size: 12 residues. Trimming at V came to 8 bases and at J to 4 bases, leaving 2 bases not matched to a gene. From germline, CDR1 is MGHDK and CDR2 SYGVNS. This chain's CDR3 is CASGDRAYGYTF. As DNA, the CDR3 is TGTGCCAGCGGGGACAGGGCCTATGGCTACACCTTC.

The genes are TRBV23-1 and TRBJ1-1, with D unresolved. TRBV23-1 is filed as an ORF, its function uncertain. The CDR3 spans 14 residues. The V end lost 4 bases, the J end lost 1 base, and 10 bases lay between the germline ends. CDR3 loop: CASSPGSGNTEAFF. The CDR3 nucleotides read TGCGCCAGCAGTCCTGGGAGCGGGAACACTGAAGCTTTCTTT.

V gene TRBV7-7 combines with J gene TRBJ2-2; TRBD2 matches at 8 bases. Unmatched junction bases numbered 6, after V lost 2 bases and J lost 1 base. From germline, CDR1 is SSHAT and CDR2 FNYEAQ (reference sequence). The CDR3 is made up of 17 amino acids. The CDR3, as DNA: TGTGCCAGCAGCTTAATAGGCGGGGGGCAGAACACCGGGGAGCTGTTTTTT. Protein: CASSLIGGGQNTGELFF. Drawing the rest from reference TRBV7-7 and TRBJ2-2, the complete variable domain is GAGVSQSPRYKVTKRGQDVTLRCDPISSHATLYWYQQALGQGPEFLTYFNYEAQPDKSGLPSDRFSAERPEGSISTLTIQRTEQRDSAMYRCASSLIGGGQNTGELFFGEGSRLTVL.

This chain joins TRBV7-2 and TRBJ2-3; 12 nucleotides align to TRBD2. The germline gives CDR1 SGHTA, CDR2 FQGNSA. This CDR3 is built from 16 residues. After removal of 5 bases from V and 14 bases from J, the junction contained 17 bases not matched to a gene. CDR3 bases: TGTGCCAGCAGCATCACTAGCGGGGGGACCTCCCGCTACCTGTATTTT. Its translation: CASSITSGGTSRYLYF. The whole variable domain, filled in from reference TRBV7-2 and TRBJ2-3, reads GAGVSQSPSNKVTEKGKDVELRCDPISGHTALYWYRQSLGQGLEFLIYFQGNSAPDKSGLPSDRFSAERTGGSVSTLTIQRTQQEDSAVYLCASSITSGGTSRYLYFGPGTRLTVL.

V gene TRBV7-9 combines with J gene TRBJ1-5; D is unclear. Per the germline V gene, CDR1 is SEHNR and CDR2 is FQNEAQ (reference sequence). Trimming removed 5 bases at V and 4 bases at J, with 12 bases between. The CDR3 spans 14 residues. CDR3 in amino acids: CASSTRTVNQPQHF. DNA for the CDR3: TGTGCCAGCAGCACCCGAACAGTGAATCAGCCCCAGCATTTT.

V gene TRBV6-5 combines with J gene TRBJ1-2, with 8 bases fitting TRBD1. This CDR3 is built from 12 residues. V trimming: 6 bases; J trimming: 4 bases; junction bases outside the gene matches: 1. Germline CDR1 reads MNHEY; CDR2 reads SVGAGI. The CDR3, as DNA: TGTGCCAGCAGGGACAGGGCCTATGGCTACACCTTC. Protein sequence: CASRDRAYGYTF.

The chain couples TRBV21-1 to TRBJ2-5; TRBD2 is the table's D call and was not checked against the DNA. TRBV21-1 is shown as a pseudogene. CDR3 length equals 17 residues. The CDR3 bases are TGTGCCAGCAGCAAAGCTGGTTGGGGAGGCTTACAAGAGACCCAGTACTTC. Translated, it gives CASSKAGWGGLQETQYF.